Listed below are T cell receptor beta chains from one sample, sequenced in a study of tumor-infiltrating lymphocytes in glioblastoma multiforme. TCRdb re-called the multiplex PCR reads with MiXCR, one entry per CDR3 protein. The table has around 33,000 distinct CDR3 sequences, 50% to 75% seen once. Specimen: brain tumor tissue. The receptors come from a male donor with glioblastoma. Each CDR3 is given with its conserved first and last residue. A D gene is named only where the DNA matches it firmly. Expanded clones are given a class, and other clones once, few, many or no size at all.

V	D	J	size	CDR3	DNA
TRBV6-1	TRBD1	TRBJ2-1	once	CASSELDRGPCNDQFF	TGTGCCAGCAGTGAACTGGACAGGGGCCCTTGCAACGACCAGTTCTTC
TRBV6-5	NA	TRBJ2-1	NA	CASSYGPGFGQQLF	TGTGCCAGCAGTTACGGGCCGGGCTTCGGTCAGCAGCTCTTT
TRBV29-1	NA	TRBJ1-2	NA	CSVEVRGGDGNTF	TGCAGCGTTGAAGTGCGGGGTGGGGATGGCAACACCTTC
TRBV18	NA	TRBJ1-2	NA	CASSPAREPYGYTF	TGTGCCAGCTCACCAGCCAGGGAACCCTATGGCTACACCTTC
TRBV6-1	NA	TRBJ1-4	medium-sized	CASSEGQTATNEKLFF	TGTGCCAGCAGTGAAGGACAGACTGCAACTAATGAAAAACTGTTTTTT
TRBV2	TRBD2	TRBJ2-1	NA	CASRVTSGSFNEQFF	TGTGCCAGCAGGGTAACTAGCGGGAGTTTTAATGAGCAGTTCTTC
TRBV4-2	NA	TRBJ2-5	NA	CAGSQTPDSQEIQYF	TGTGCCGGCAGCCAAACCCCGGACAGCCAAGAGATCCAGTACTTC
TRBV7-9	NA	TRBJ2-3	few	CASSFTLTDTQYF	TGTGCCAGCAGCTTTACCCTCACAGATACGCAGTATTTT
TRBV29-1	NA	TRBJ2-2	few	CSARTATTGELFF	TGCAGCGCCCGGACAGCAACCACCGGGGAGCTGTTTTTT
TRBV6-5	TRBD1	TRBJ2-7	NA	CASSYQPGQACEQYF	TGTGCCAGTAGCTACCAACCAGGACAGGCTTGCGAGCAGTACTTC
TRBV6-5	NA	TRBJ1-3	many	CASSYSAAMSGNTIYF	TGTGCCAGCAGTTACTCTGCAGCCATGAGTGGAAACACCATATATTTT
TRBV29-1	NA	TRBJ2-7	NA	CSVASTLYVQYF	TGCAGCGTTGCCTCCACCCTTTACGTGCAGTACTTC
TRBV7-8	NA	TRBJ1-1	many	CASSLDRLDTEAFF	TGTGCCAGCAGTCTAGACAGGCTGGACACTGAAGCTTTCTTT
TRBV10-3	TRBD2	TRBJ2-3	NA	CAIRERELSTDTQYF	TGTGCCATCAGAGAGCGGGAGCTTAGCACAGATACGCAGTATTTT
TRBV6-6	NA	TRBJ2-1	NA	CASISHMLDNEQFF	TGTGCCAGCATATCTCATATGCTTGACAATGAGCAGTTCTTC
TRBV6-2/TRBV6-3	TRBD2	TRBJ2-3	NA	CASRRSGRGDTQYF	TGTGCCAGCAGAAGAAGCGGGAGAGGTGATACGCAGTATTTT
TRBV14	NA	TRBJ2-2	NA	CASSPGPGELFF	TGTGCCAGCAGCCCGGGGCCCGGGGAGCTGTTTTTT
TRBV5-1	NA	TRBJ2-3	many	CASRNRQEYTDTQYF	TGCGCCAGCAGAAATCGACAGGAGTACACAGATACGCAGTATTTT
TRBV15	NA	TRBJ2-7	NA	CATSRGNSGTTNVYF	TGTGCCACCAGCAGAGGGAATTCCGGGACCACTAATGTGTACTTC
TRBV2	NA	TRBJ1-1	NA	CATSAQGYTEAFF	TGTGCCACCAGTGCGCAGGGGTACACTGAAGCTTTCTTT
TRBV20-1	TRBD2	TRBJ2-7	NA	CSAIATAGVAYEQYF	TGCAGTGCTATAGCTACAGCGGGAGTGGCGTACGAGCAGTACTTC
TRBV10-3	NA	TRBJ2-7	NA	CAIRGVGGSYGQYF	TGTGCCATCAGGGGGGTAGGCGGCTCCTACGGGCAGTACTTC
TRBV20-1	TRBD2	TRBJ2-1	NA	CSAPGLARVVWYDEQFF	TGCAGTGCTCCAGGACTAGCGAGAGTCGTATGGTACGATGAGCAGTTCTTC
TRBV6-2/TRBV6-3	NA	TRBJ2-7	many	CASSYLKSYEQYF	TGTGCCAGCAGTTATCTAAAGTCCTACGAGCAGTACTTC
TRBV12-3/TRBV12-4	NA	TRBJ2-3	NA	CASREGLSTDTQYF	TGTGCCAGCAGAGAGGGGCTGAGCACAGATACGCAATATTTT
TRBV6-5	NA	TRBJ2-7	many	CASSYSMPDSPYEQYF	TGTGCCAGCAGTTACTCGATGCCCGACAGCCCCTACGAGCAGTACTTC
TRBV6-5	TRBD1	TRBJ1-6	NA	CASSYSCTGAWNSPLHF	TGTGCCAGCAGTTACTCATGCACAGGGGCGTGGAATTCACCCCTCCACTTT
TRBV20-1	NA	TRBJ2-7	NA	CNARKPGIGVFLSSYEQYF	TGCAATGCTAGAAAACCCGGGATAGGGGTTTTCCTGAGCTCCTACGAGCAGTACTTC
TRBV14	NA	TRBJ2-1	NA	CASSQDVRYNVQFF	TGTGCCAGCAGCCAAGATGTTCGCTACAATGTGCAGTTCTTC
TRBV28	NA	TRBJ2-4	many	CASSLDENIQYF	TGTGCCAGCAGTTTAGACGAAAACATTCAGTACTTC
TRBV20-1	TRBD1	TRBJ1-1	many	CSASLYTGGGGEAFF	TGCAGTGCTAGTCTCTATACAGGGGGCGGTGGTGAAGCTTTCTTT
TRBV15	NA	TRBJ2-5	NA	CATSSRGETQYF	TGTGCCACCAGCTCTAGGGGGGAGACCCAGTACTTC
TRBV24-1	NA	TRBJ2-2	NA	CATSDLQATSSGTGELFF	TGTGCCACCAGTGATTTGCAGGCTACTAGCTCGGGCACCGGGGAGCTGTTTTTT
TRBV6-6	NA	TRBJ2-7	medium-sized	CASSYSGGRSSYEQYF	TGTGCCAGCAGTTACTCTGGAGGGAGGTCCTCCTACGAGCAGTACTTC
TRBV4-2	TRBD1	TRBJ1-5	once	CASSQESGRGPDTQHF	TGTGCCAGCAGCCAGGAAAGCGGGAGGGGGCCAGATACGCAGCATTTT
TRBV10-2	NA	TRBJ2-2	NA	CASRVALGGKNTGERFF	TGCGCCAGCAGAGTGGCCCTAGGGGGAAAGAACACCGGGGAGCGGTTTTTT
TRBV20-1	TRBD1	TRBJ1-2	many	CSARPYDRGPYGYTF	TGCAGTGCTAGACCCTATGACAGGGGGCCCTATGGCTACACCTTC
TRBV29-1	NA	TRBJ1-2	medium-sized	CSVPHSNYGYTF	TGCAGCGTTCCCCACTCTAACTATGGCTACACCTTC
TRBV20-1	NA	TRBJ2-5	once	CSARDLGPAKETQYF	TGCAGCGCTAGAGATTTGGGACCAGCGAAAGAGACCCAGTACTTC
TRBV28	NA	TRBJ2-6	NA	CASCNLGPRTGANALTF	TGTGCCAGCTGCAATTTGGGGCCCCGGACTGGGGCCAACGCCCTTACTTTC
TRBV6-5	TRBD2	TRBJ2-1	many	CASSYSTSGMDEQFF	TGTGCCAGCAGTTACTCTACTAGCGGGATGGATGAGCAGTTCTTC
TRBV29-1	NA	TRBJ2-7	medium-sized	CSVRGLHYEQYF	TGCAGCGTTCGGGGGCTACACTACGAGCAGTACTTC
TRBV10-2	NA	TRBJ2-2	NA	CANRGALGGKNIGELFF	TGCGCCAACAGAGGGGCCCTAGGGGGAAAGAACATCGGGGAGCTGTTTTTT
TRBV10-3	TRBD1	TRBJ2-2	few	CTISDYLDRENTGELFF	TGTACCATCAGTGACTACCTGGACAGGGAAAACACCGGGGAGCTGTTTTTT
TRBV20-1	TRBD2	TRBJ2-2	NA	CSARTSGKEGTGELFF	TGCAGTGCGCGGACTAGCGGGAAGGAAGGTACCGGGGAGCTGTTTTTT
TRBV5-1	TRBD1	TRBJ1-1	few	CTSSLLRGRGNTEAFF	TGCACCAGCAGCTTGCTCAGGGGGCGAGGGAACACTGAAGCTTTCTTT
TRBV30	NA	TRBJ2-3	NA	CAWSAWAQNTQYF	TGTGCCTGGAGTGCGTGGGCCCAAAATACGCAGTATTTT
TRBV6-1	TRBD2	TRBJ2-3	many	CASSEVSGIAYTDTQYF	TGTGCCAGCAGTGAAGTTAGCGGGATTGCCTACACAGATACGCAGTATTTT
TRBV6-2/TRBV6-3	TRBD2	TRBJ2-3	few	CASSLVVGTRSADTQYF	TGTGCCAGCAGTTTGGTCGTCGGGACTAGATCGGCCGATACGCAGTATTTT
TRBV20-1	NA	TRBJ2-3	once	CSARVPNGSQAQYF	TGCAGTGCTAGAGTGCCTAACGGGAGTCAGGCACAGTATTTT
TRBV11-1	NA	TRBJ2-7	NA	CASSGRWREQYF	TGTGCCAGCAGCGGACGGTGGCGCGAGCAATACTTC
TRBV20-1	TRBD1	TRBJ2-5	medium-sized	CSARDEQGAFKETQYF	TGCAGTGCTAGGGATGAGCAGGGGGCGTTTAAAGAGACCCAGTACTTC
TRBV7-2	NA	TRBJ1-1	NA	CASSLVPGQSMNTEAFF	TGTGCCAGCAGCTTAGTCCCCGGACAGAGCATGAACACTGAAGCTTTCTTT
TRBV20-1	NA	TRBJ2-7	NA	CNARDLGGAKNEQYF	TGCAATGCTAGAGATCTCGGAGGGGCGAAGAACGAGCAGTATTTC